Each of the 14 T cell receptor beta chains below was sequenced from the same sample in a study of PD-1 blockade in classical Hodgkin lymphoma. Autologous stem cell transplantation was followed by relapse in every patient, and brentuximab vedotin exposure varied. Profiled with immunoSEQ multiplex PCR; TCRdb holds only in-frame clones, not every one. The sample lists around 100,000 clones, 80% to 90% occurring once. Sequenced here: peripheral blood mononuclear cells (PBMCs), sampled before the second cycle of nivolumab. Every receptor here comes from a human donor with classical Hodgkin lymphoma.

The chain joins TRBV6-6 to TRBJ1-1; 7 bases map to TRBD1. Trimming cost V 11 bases and J 4 bases; bases outside gene matches: 13. Germline CDR1 and CDR2: MNHNY and SVGAGI (reference sequence). The CDR3 spans 14 residues. CDR3 coding DNA: TGTGCCTGGTTGACAGGGAGTTTTGGCACTGAAGCTTTCTTT. Its translation: CAWLTGSFGTEAFF.

The CDR3 loop reads CASSEAARPRETQYF. Written as DNA, the CDR3 is TGTGCCAGCAGTGAAGCCGCCCGTCCGAGGGAGACCCAGTACTTC. The rearrangement uses TRBV6-1 and TRBJ2-5; D gene ambiguous. Germline values: CDR1 MNHNS, CDR2 SASEGT. The CDR3 length is 15 residues. The V gene lost 0 bases and the J gene lost 5 bases, with 13 bases spanning the gap.

This clone was observed once. One end of the junction fails to match germline, which may point to a read error. V and J are TRBV6-1 and TRBJ1-5, with a weak D call TRBD1 (6 bases). Germline V CDR1 and CDR2: MNHNS, SASEGT. The CDR3 runs 18 residues. For the CDR3, the DNA is TGTGCCAGCCGTGAGGGGGGATACTTCTCTGAGCGCAATCAGCCCCAGCATTTT. It is translated as CASREGGYFSERNQPQHF.

This chain joins TRBV27 and TRBJ1-1, with 8 bases that match TRBD1. This CDR3 spans 14 amino acids. V was pared by 2 bases and J by 7 bases, with 6 bases of the junction left unmatched. Germline assignment: CDR1 MNHEY and CDR2 SMNVEV (reference sequence). DNA for the CDR3: TGTGCCAGCAGTTTAACCCGGACAGGGAATGAAGCTTTCTTT. It translates to CASSLTRTGNEAFF.

This chain uses TRBV18 with TRBJ2-3, with D maybe TRBD2 (5 bases). The V end was cut by 5 bases, the J end by 6 bases, with 15 bases between. The CDR3 is made up of 14 amino acids. CDR1 KGHSH and CDR2 LQKENI come from the germline V gene. The CDR3 is CASSVSGVRDTQYF. The CDR3 DNA reads as TGTGCCAGCTCAGTCTCCGGGGTCAGGGATACGCAGTATTTT.

The chain links TRBV11-2 to TRBJ2-7; D tentatively reads TRBD1 or TRBD2 (5 bases each). The CDR3 contains 14 residues. V lost 0 bases and J 4 bases, leaving 10 bases between the germline ends. Germline assignment: CDR1 SGHAT and CDR2 FQNNGV. CDR3 residues: CASSLDLGAYEQYF. In DNA, the CDR3 is TGTGCCAGCAGCTTAGATCTCGGGGCGTACGAGCAGTACTTC.

The gene calls are TRBV9 and TRBJ1-1, with TRBD1 as a possible D gene (5 bases). This CDR3 spans 14 amino acids. The germline gives CDR1 SGDLS, CDR2 YYNGEE. Between the trimmed V and J ends, which lost 3 bases and 0 bases, there was a span of 9 bases. As DNA, the CDR3 is TGTGCCAGCAGCGAAGGACACCTGAACACTGAAGCTTTCTTT. Translated, it gives CASSEGHLNTEAFF.

The J gene is TRBJ2-5, the V gene TRBV7-2; D assignment may be TRBD1 or TRBD2 (5 bases each). V shed 0 bases and J shed 5 bases, with 13 bases lying between them. From germline, CDR1 is SGHTA and CDR2 FQGNSA. The CDR3 is 15 residues long. CDR3 coding DNA: TGTGCCAGCAGCTTAGCGGGGGTCATGGAGGAGACCCAGTACTTC. Protein sequence: CASSLAGVMEETQYF.

The genes are TRBV10-1 and TRBJ2-1, with TRBD2 identical over 8 bases. The CDR3 runs 14 residues. The V segment lost 6 bases and the J segment 3 bases; nucleotides outside the gene matches: 4. Germline assignment: CDR1 WNHNN and CDR2 SYGVQD (reference sequence). The CDR3 region is CASSLSGGYNEQFF. In nucleotides, the CDR3 is TGCGCCAGCAGCCTAAGCGGGGGCTACAATGAGCAGTTCTTC.

The J gene is TRBJ1-4, the V gene TRBV4-2; 10 bases map to TRBD1. With 0 bases clipped from V and 7 bases from J, the junction kept 5 bases outside the gene matches. In germline, CDR1 is LGHNA, CDR2 YNFKEQ. The CDR3 spans 16 residues. Here the CDR3 DNA reads TGTGCCAGCAGCCAAGATCCGGGACAGGGGTTTGAAAAACTGTTTTTT. It translates to CASSQDPGQGFEKLFF.

The CDR3 DNA sequence: TGCGCCAGCAGCGGTTCACTAGCGGCGGGCACAGATACGCAGTATTTT. Its translation: CASSGSLAAGTDTQYF. The V call is TRBV10-2, the J call TRBJ2-3; TRBD2 agrees at 8 bases. Germline CDR1 WSHSY, CDR2 SAAADI. This CDR3 region has 16 residues. The V and J ends lost 6 bases and 1 base, in that order; junction bases with no gene match: 9.

The CDR3 nucleotides read TGCGCCAGCAGCCCGGACCTAATATGGACTGAAGCTTTCTTT. Its translation: CASSPDLIWTEAFF. The chain uses TRBV5-1 and TRBJ1-1; no definite D call. The germline CDR1 and CDR2 sequences are SGHRS and YFSETQ. V was shortened by 4 bases and J by 5 bases, with 15 bases between the two germline ends. CDR3 length: 14 residues.

The V call is TRBV19, the J call TRBJ1-6, with 8 bases that match TRBD1. The CDR3 contains 16 residues. Germline lookup yields CDR1 LNHDA and CDR2 SQIVND (reference sequence). Trimming removed 0 bases from V and 11 bases from J; junction bases left unmatched: 9. The chain's CDR3 is CASSIDLTGASPPLHF. The DNA for the CDR3 is TGTGCCAGTAGTATAGATCTGACAGGGGCCTCGCCACCCCTCCACTTT.

The rearrangement joins TRBV28 to TRBJ1-5; possible D gene TRBD1, 6 bases. The germline V and J ends were trimmed by 6 bases and 5 bases, with 14 bases remaining between them. The CDR3 length is 14 residues. Looked up from germline, CDR1 is MDHEN and CDR2 is SYDVKM. CDR3 protein: CASSHRDGDQPQHF. CDR3 DNA: TGTGCCAGCAGCCACAGGGATGGAGATCAGCCCCAGCATTTT.